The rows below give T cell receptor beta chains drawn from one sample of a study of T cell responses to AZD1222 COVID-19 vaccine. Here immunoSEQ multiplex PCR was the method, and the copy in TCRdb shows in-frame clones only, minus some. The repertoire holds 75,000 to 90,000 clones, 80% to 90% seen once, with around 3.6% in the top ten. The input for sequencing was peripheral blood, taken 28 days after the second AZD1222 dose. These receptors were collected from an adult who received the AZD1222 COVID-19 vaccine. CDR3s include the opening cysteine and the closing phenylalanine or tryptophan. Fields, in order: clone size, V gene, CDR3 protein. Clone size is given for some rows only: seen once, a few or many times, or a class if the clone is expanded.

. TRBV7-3 CASSLSAGHSYNEQFF
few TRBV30 CAWSTGLGDYEQYF
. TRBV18 CASSPLRAGVGYEQYF
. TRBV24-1 CATSSGYEQYF
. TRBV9 CASSSKRF
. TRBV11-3 CASSLGPTDTQYF
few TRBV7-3 CASSRGTGSNEQFF
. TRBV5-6 CASSLGTAMNTEAFF
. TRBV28 CASSFMNTEAFF
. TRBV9 CASSVGQGGETQYF
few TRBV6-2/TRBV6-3 CASSYGAGEQYF
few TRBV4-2 CASSQEGAGVGQEKLFF
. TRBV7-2 CASSLALGNTEAFF
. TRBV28 CASRQGYGYTF
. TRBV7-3 CASSSTGGVETQYF
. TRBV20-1 CSASRENRGLYQPQHF
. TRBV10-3 CAISGVGGDTGELFF
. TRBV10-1 CASSTSGGARQFF
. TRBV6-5 CASSRGGRTEAFF
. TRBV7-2 CASSFGVLAGRTGELFF
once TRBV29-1 CSGTGLGNTEAFF
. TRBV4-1 CASSQGPQGGLSYNEQFF
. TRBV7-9 CASSLEKNQETQYF
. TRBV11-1 CASSSDRSNTEAFF
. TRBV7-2 CASSRPAGGVDTQYF
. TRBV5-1 CASSLYQGYEQYF
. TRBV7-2 CASSLGRNEKLFF
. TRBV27 CASSLRGSYEQYF
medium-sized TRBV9 CASSVGELLDEKLFF
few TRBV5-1 CASSSGVDKAKLFF
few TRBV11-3 CASQDRGKTGELFF
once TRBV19 CASREQTGRLQPQHF
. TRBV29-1 CSVDLEREGREQYF
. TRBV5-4 CASSLAPSDGEKLFF
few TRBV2 CASRPFVSGNTIYF
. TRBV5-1 CASSLETRVEYGYTF
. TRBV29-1 CSVEATAGGYTF
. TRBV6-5 CASSGRGTTEAFF
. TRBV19 CASRVPAGDSPLHF
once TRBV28 CASSLGTANYGYTF
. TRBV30 CAWSRDRFTDTQYF
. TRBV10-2 CASRADLGYQETQYF
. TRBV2 CAIIIGGITGELFF
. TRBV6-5 CASSYRQGGGYEQYF
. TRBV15 CATRQGVGVRSPLHF
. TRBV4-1 CASSQEAPTGRPDTQYF
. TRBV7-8 CASSLGPSSYNEQFF
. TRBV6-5 CASARGPYSNQPQHF
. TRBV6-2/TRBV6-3 CASSYKVWEQDQETQYF
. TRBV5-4 CASSLAQGSTEAFF
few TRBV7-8 CASSFGGTSYEQYF
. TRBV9 CASSVGGGTHTEAFF
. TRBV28 CASSFGGYYGYTF
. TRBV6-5 CASSYSHMNTEAFF
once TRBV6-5 CASWGDSNQPQHF
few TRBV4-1 CASSQIGQGRAYEQYF
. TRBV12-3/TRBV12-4 CASTPDLDHEQFF
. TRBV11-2 CASSLSHSGNTIYF
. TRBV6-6 CASSLPPAGGLNEQFF
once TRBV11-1 CATPARLAVYEQYF